The clone carrying this T cell receptor (beta chain) was seen just once. The CDR3 contains 17 residues. Germline trimming cut 4 bases from V and 1 base from J; bases unmatched to any gene: 11. Germline V gene data show CDR1 as SGDLS and CDR2 as YYNGEE. This entry belongs to a study of blood T cell repertoires in COVID-19. About the study: The United States, Italy and Spain were the sources of the acute and convalescent COVID-19 samples. T cells, B-cell-depleted T cells, or PBMCs provided the cDNA or gDNA that served as material.

In the authors' workflow: Reference gene primer amplification gave estimated nucleated cell counts. The method was immunoSEQ multiplex PCR; TCRdb's version includes in-frame clones alone and lacks a portion of them. V, J and clone size reflect that table, while D and trimming were determined from the DNA. The sample yields 80,000 or so clones, 90% seen once. The clonotype comes from a woman aged 45-65 years in a cohort sampled during active COVID-19. The V gene is TRBV9, the J gene TRBJ2-7, with 10 nucleotides matching TRBD1. Sequencing input: peripheral blood. Here the CDR3 DNA reads TGTGCCAGCAGCTTGGGTTGGGGGACAGGGGATTCCTACGAGCAGTACTTC. Amino acids: CASSLGWGTGDSYEQYF.